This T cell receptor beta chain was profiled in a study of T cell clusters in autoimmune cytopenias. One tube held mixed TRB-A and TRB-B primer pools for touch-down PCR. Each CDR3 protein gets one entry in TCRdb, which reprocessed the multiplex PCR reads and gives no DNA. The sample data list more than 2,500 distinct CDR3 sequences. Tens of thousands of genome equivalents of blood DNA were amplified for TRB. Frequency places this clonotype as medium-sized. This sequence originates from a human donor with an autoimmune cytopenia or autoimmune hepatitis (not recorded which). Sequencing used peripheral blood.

The CDR3 is CASSLGGTSGYNEQFF. The V call is TRBV7-2, the J call TRBJ2-1; checking the TCRdb D call of TRBD2 is not possible without DNA. The CDR3 runs to 16 residues. Germline loops: CDR1 SGHTA, CDR2 FQGNSA.